The present entry profiles one T cell receptor beta chain with its context. The sample is drawn from a study of radiation and T cells in renal cell carcinoma. Study-level background: Nephrectomy followed 15 Gy stereotactic body radiation by 4 weeks.

Measured with immunoSEQ multiplex PCR; TCRdb has only the in-frame clones, and not every one. There are roughly 150,000 clones in the sample; approximately 90% occur only once, and about an eighth lies in the top ten. CDR1 and CDR2 from the germline V gene are MNHNS and SASEGT. This CDR3 spans 16 amino acids. J lost 0 bases, V lost 2 bases, and 1 base had no gene match. The time point is: blood 2 weeks post-SBRT. Treatment noted: 15 Gy SBRT to primary tumor, nephrectomy 4 weeks later. The tumor was a clear cell renal cell carcinoma. The TCR originated in a woman between 50 and 59 years old with renal cell carcinoma. The sequencing used blood, collected from a patient whose treatment included radiotherapy and nephrectomy. The rearrangement uses TRBV6-1 and TRBJ2-1; 10 nucleotides line up with TRBD1. This chain's CDR3 is CASSERTGGSYNEQFF. As DNA, the CDR3 is TGTGCCAGCAGTGAAAGGACAGGGGGCTCCTACAATGAGCAGTTCTTC.